This is a list of T cell receptor beta chains from one sample in a study of shared clonotypes between healthy human individuals. Profiling relied on immunoSEQ multiplex PCR, and the TCRdb table lists in-frame clones only, not all of them. Of 600,000 to 750,000 clones listed, less than 80% are singletons. Material: memory CD4+ T cells sorted from blood. The source of these receptors is a woman aged 25 to 45 in good health. CDR3s include the opening cysteine and the closing phenylalanine or tryptophan. Fields, in order: V gene, CDR3 protein.

>TRBV29-1
CSALRDISYSTDTQYF
>TRBV19
CASSPTQFSYEQYF
>TRBV18
CASSIGTANSGANVLTF
>TRBV19
CASSIQAGSYNEQFF
>TRBV7-9
CASSADRGTYGYTF
>TRBV2
CASSEEWAGLNQPQHF
>TRBV5-1
CASQNLAGGSMTGELFF
>TRBV15
CATSRGFTAYNEQFF
>TRBV19
CASRNRGTGEQFF
>TRBV18
CASSTRGQKNTEAFF
>TRBV6-6
CASSSGTVTYEQYF
>TRBV6-1
CASRATSWLNTF
>TRBV27
CASSPQQQGGLGYTF
>TRBV2
CASRRLAGGPDTQYF
>TRBV11-3
CASSSGQQYQETQYF
>TRBV29-1
CSVNRENTIYF
>TRBV27
CASSLSPRRTNTEAFF
>TRBV25-1
CASSGAGTSGGYEQYF
>TRBV7-8
CASSLGGGTNTGELFF
>TRBV11-2
CASSLETSGRTQYF
>TRBV4-2
CASSRGLAAQETQYF
>TRBV10-2
CASSPGGRAEAFF
>TRBV5-1
CASSFGDRKNNEQFF
>TRBV5-6
CASSLADRDTDTQYF
>TRBV18
CASSPGTSGETQYF
>TRBV27
CASSIRARDYGYTF
>TRBV18
CASSRASGVQETQYF
>TRBV18
CASSPPGQGGLAGKETQYF
>TRBV25-1
CASRGQSYEQYF
>TRBV18
CASSPGLAGGYEQYF
>TRBV14
CASSQDTLAETKYQETQYF
>TRBV5-8
CASSLASTWTGELFF
>TRBV11-2
CASHRISGKTYEQYF
>TRBV4-2
CASSQELGTTFSYEQYF
>TRBV21-1
CASTELRGIISGANVLTF
>TRBV5-1
CASSRLAGTTDTQYF
>TRBV28
CASSSPGRLMNTEAFF
>TRBV7-7
CASSPRWGQETQYF
>TRBV28
CASSTFRGSNEKLFF
>TRBV6-6
CASSYTGAYEQYF
>TRBV7-2
CASSALWNPYEQYF
>TRBV6-6
CASSRTGYSNQPQHF
>TRBV11-2
CASSLDLGYAFF
>TRBV30
CAWSVSEYTEAFF
>TRBV29-1
CSVAPGVTEAFF
>TRBV5-1
CASSLVLAGNEQFF
>TRBV6-4
CASKPGQMNTEAFF
>TRBV18
CASSPSPGELFF